This TCR beta chain was retrieved from a study of regulatory T cells in long-lasting Graves disease. The time point denotes: newly diagnosed GD, antithyroid drugs for less than 3 months. Isolated PBMC RNA provided the starting material for the TCR library. The CDR3 is 14 residues long. Trimming cost V 1 base and J 4 bases, with 8 bases left between them. Overall study results and limits: Persistent disease preferred TRBV28, TRBJ1-2 and TRBJ2-5.

Through Arm-PCR of CDR3 regions and iRepertoire HTBI primers, TCR beta libraries were built. TCRdb recomputed calls from the multiplex PCR reads with MiXCR, one row per CDR3 protein. The profile covers approximately 480,000 distinct CDR3 sequences, with 15% to 20% appearing a single time and 10% to 15% taken by the ten largest. This clonotype was picked up many times. Its specificity is not known. The data were also submitted as part of a second study, on T cells in Graves' hyperthyroidism and ophthalmopathy. That source notes: Hyperthyroidism was newly diagnosed in patients aged 18 to 65 (duration under 2 months).

Sequenced here: peripheral blood mononuclear cells (PBMCs), sampled at new diagnosis, from a patient treated with antithyroid drugs. The J gene is TRBJ1-5, the V gene TRBV12-3 or TRBV12-4; a possible D gene is TRBD1 (5 bases). This clonotype originated in a man between 35 and 55 years old with Graves disease. CDR3 sequence: CASSLVGQNQPQHF. The CDR3 DNA follows: TGTGCCAGCAGTTTAGTCGGACAAAATCAGCCCCAGCATTTT.